A single sample gave rise to the 21 T cell receptor beta chains below, sequenced in a study of graft-versus-host responses after intestinal transplantation (dated by TCRdb to the early 2020s). Sample time point, as interpreted from the label and publication: cells obtained before transplantation from donor or recipient. No cognate antigen is known for these TCRs. Preparation of the library involved the immunoSEQ multiplex PCR assay. Held by TCRdb, this immuneACCESS table contains in-frame sequences only and omits some clones. Under half of the omission traces to an unresolved V gene where checked; the cause of the rest is unknown. This sample is represented by around 90,000 clones; roughly 91% of them were singletons. 1.1% of the sample lies in the top ten. The sample here was unstimulated CD8+ T cells sorted from spleen or lymph node cells, taken before transplant. The receptor source for this set is a human donor who was the organ donor for an intestinal transplant.

For the CDR3, the DNA is TGCGCCAGCAGCCAAGGGGTGGCAGGGAACACTGAAGCTTTCTTT. Protein: CASSQGVAGNTEAFF. The chain recombines TRBV4-1 with TRBJ1-1; no firm D call. The germline CDR1 and CDR2 sequences are MGHRA and YSYEKL. The V end was cut by 1 base, the J end by 1 base, with 10 bases between. CDR3 length: 15 amino acids.

The chain couples TRBV18 to TRBJ2-3; tentatively, D is TRBD1 (5 bases). The V end was cut by 2 bases, the J end by 6 bases, with 12 bases between. The CDR3 is 14 amino acids. Germline V gives CDR1 KGHSH, CDR2 LQKENI. Here the CDR3 DNA reads TGTGCCAGCTCACCAGCGGCAGGGTGGGATACGCAGTATTTT. It encodes CASSPAAGWDTQYF.

The V gene is TRBV19, the J gene TRBJ2-2, with TRBD2 matching over 8 bases. J gave up 6 bases and V 3 bases, and 0 bases lay outside the gene matches. CDR3 length: 13 residues. Looked up from germline, CDR1 is LNHDA and CDR2 is SQIVND (reference sequence). CDR3 amino acids: CASSIGGAGELFF. In DNA, the CDR3 is TGTGCCAGTAGTATCGGGGGGGCCGGGGAGCTGTTTTTT.

The genes are TRBV11-3 and TRBJ1-2, with D unclear. CDR1 and CDR2 from the germline V gene are SGHNT and YENEEA. V lost 4 bases, J lost 10 bases, and 13 bases lay in between. The CDR3 sequence is 12 residues long. The chain's CDR3 is CASSYGEGPYTF. In DNA, the CDR3 is TGTGCCAGCAGCTATGGAGAGGGTCCCTACACCTTC.

This clone was seen only once. The chain couples TRBV7-3 to TRBJ1-2, with 8 bases matching TRBD1. Germline V lookup: CDR1 SGHTA, CDR2 FQGTGA. The CDR3 consists of 16 residues. The V gene end was trimmed by 5 bases and the J gene end by 4 bases; junction bases not matched to a gene: 12. CDR3 DNA sequence: TGTGCCAGCAGCCTAGGTCCCGGGACAGGAACCTATGGCTACACCTTC. It specifies CASSLGPGTGTYGYTF. Variable domain in full (rest from reference TRBV7-3 and TRBJ1-2): GAGVSQTPSNKVTEKGKYVELRCDPISGHTALYWYRQSLGQGPEFLIYFQGTGAADDSGLPNDRFFAVRPEGSVSTLKIQRTERGDSAVYLCASSLGPGTGTYGYTFGSGTRLTVV.

V is TRBV6-5 and J is TRBJ2-1; 8 bases are a match to TRBD2. There are 13 residues in the CDR3. Germline CDR1 reads MNHEY; CDR2 reads SVGAGI. V shed 11 bases, J shed 5 bases, and the junction held 8 bases outside the gene matches. CDR3 residues: CASRGGVDNEQFF. The CDR3 DNA reads as TGTGCCTCCCGGGGGGGGGTTGACAATGAGCAGTTCTTC.

The chain combines TRBV7-9 with TRBJ2-1; no definite D call. The germline gives CDR1 SEHNR, CDR2 FQNEAQ (reference sequence). This CDR3 comprises 15 residues. The V end lost 3 bases, the J end lost 1 base, and 10 bases lay between the germline ends. This chain's CDR3 is CASSFGLSSYNEQFF. DNA of the CDR3: TGTGCCAGCAGCTTCGGGTTATCGTCCTACAATGAGCAGTTCTTC.

This sequence joins TRBV5-1 and TRBJ2-7; tentative D call: TRBD2 (6 bases). Germline CDR1 is SGHRS and CDR2 is YFSETQ. Trimming took off 5 bases at V and 5 bases at J, with 14 bases between the two ends. The CDR3 totals 13 residues. CDR3: CASRGRTGDEQYF. The CDR3 nucleotides read TGCGCCAGCAGGGGCCGGACGGGGGACGAGCAGTACTTC. Variable domain in full (rest from reference TRBV5-1 and TRBJ2-7): KAGVTQTPRYLIKTRGQQVTLSCSPISGHRSVSWYQQTPGQGLQFLFEYFSETQRNKGNFPGRFSGRQFSNSRSEMNVSTLELGDSALYLCASRGRTGDEQYFGPGTRLTVT.

This sequence joins TRBV12-5 and TRBJ2-1; a weak D match, TRBD2 (6 bases). Germline V gene data show CDR1 as LGHNT and CDR2 as FRNRAP. V lost 1 base and J lost 5, with 9 bases in between. The CDR3 is 14 amino acids. The CDR3, as DNA: TGTGCTAGTGGTTTGGCGGGACTTGACAATGAGCAGTTCTTC. Residues: CASGLAGLDNEQFF.

This clone appeared once. The chain recombines TRBV2 with TRBJ2-7; 11 positions match TRBD1. Germline loops: CDR1 SNHLY, CDR2 FYNNEI. The CDR3 is 13 residues long. V trimming: 8 bases; J trimming: 5 bases; junction bases outside the gene matches: 5. The CDR3 spells CASWTGGRDEQYF. CDR3 nucleotides: TGTGCCAGCTGGACAGGGGGCCGCGACGAGCAGTACTTC.

This chain connects TRBV9 to TRBJ2-1; 11 nucleotides agree with TRBD2. The CDR3 loop spans 17 amino acids. CDR1 is SGDLS and CDR2 is YYNGEE in the germline V gene. J lost 6 bases, V lost 0 bases, and 8 bases had no gene match. As DNA, the CDR3 is TGTGCCAGCAGCGTAGTGGGAACTAGCGGGGGACCCAATGAGCAGTTCTTC. This encodes CASSVVGTSGGPNEQFF. The full variable domain, its missing parts supplied by reference TRBV9 and TRBJ2-1, is DSGVTQTPKHLITATGQRVTLRCSPRSGDLSVYWYQQSLDQGLQFLIQYYNGEERAKGNILERFSAQQFPDLHSELNLSSLELGDSALYFCASSVVGTSGGPNEQFFGPGTRLTVL.

In its sample, this clone was seen once. The chain couples TRBV7-6 to TRBJ2-3; D remains unclear. Trimming stripped 5 bases from V and 6 bases from J, with 12 bases between. The length of the CDR3 is 13 residues. CDR1 is SGHVS, CDR2 FNYEAQ, per germline. The CDR3 sequence: CASSPPADDTQYF. The CDR3, as DNA: TGTGCCAGCAGCCCCCCTGCGGATGATACGCAGTATTTT.

The V call is TRBV2, the J call TRBJ1-1; D gene uncertain. CDR1 is SNHLY, CDR2 FYNNEI, per germline. Trimming took off 7 bases at V and 4 bases at J, with 13 bases between the two ends. The CDR3 runs to 13 residues. CDR3 amino acids: CASTSRAGTEAFF. For the CDR3, the DNA is TGTGCCAGCACCTCCCGTGCGGGCACTGAAGCTTTCTTT.

The rearrangement uses TRBV19 and TRBJ2-1, with a possible D match to TRBD2 (7 bases). Germline values: CDR1 LNHDA, CDR2 SQIVND (reference sequence). This CDR3 spans 15 amino acids. V dropped 1 base and J dropped 7 bases, with 14 bases sitting between them. The chain's CDR3 is CASSIAGGGSNEQFF. For the CDR3, the DNA is TGTGCCAGTAGTATAGCGGGGGGCGGGTCAAATGAGCAGTTCTTC.

V and J are TRBV6-6 and TRBJ2-1; a weak D match, TRBD1 (6 bases). V lost 2 bases and J 10 bases, leaving 9 bases between the germline ends. The CDR3 loop spans 12 amino acids. Germline values: CDR1 MNHNY, CDR2 SVGAGI (reference sequence). CDR3 nucleotide sequence: TGTGCCAGCAGTTACGGGGGCGTCGAGCAGTTCTTC. Protein: CASSYGGVEQFF.

The rearrangement uses TRBV15 and TRBJ2-7, with 11 bases that match TRBD2. The J segment lost 4 bases and the V segment lost 0 bases, leaving 2 bases of the junction unmatched. This CDR3 has 15 residues. Germline V lookup: CDR1 LNHNV, CDR2 YYDKDF (reference sequence). The CDR3 is CATSRDRTSGYEQYF. The CDR3 nucleotides read TGTGCCACCAGCAGAGACCGGACTAGCGGGTACGAGCAGTACTTC.

The chain carries TRBV25-1 and TRBJ2-7; TRBD1 matches 8 bases. Per germline, CDR1 MGHDK and CDR2 SYGVNS. Trimming cost V 4 bases and J 2 bases; bases outside gene matches: 7. The CDR3 runs to 15 residues. The CDR3 is CASSAPGQGTYEQYF. DNA of the CDR3: TGTGCCAGCAGTGCCCCCGGACAGGGCACCTACGAGCAGTACTTC.

The chain links TRBV5-6 to TRBJ2-4; 8 nucleotides align to TRBD1. From germline, CDR1 is SGHDT and CDR2 YYEEEE. V was pared by 4 bases and J by 8 bases, with 5 bases of the junction left unmatched. This CDR3 contains 13 residues. CDR3 in amino acids: CASSHDRGHIQYF. The CDR3 DNA reads as TGTGCCAGCAGCCATGACAGGGGACACATTCAGTACTTC.

The chain couples TRBV9 to TRBJ2-3; maybe TRBD1 (6 bases). V lost 4 bases, J lost 0 bases, and 15 bases lay in between. Germline CDR1 is SGDLS and CDR2 is YYNGEE. The CDR3 covers 16 residues. CDR3 loop: CASSPIWGHSTDTQYF. CDR3 bases: TGTGCCAGCAGCCCGATTTGGGGACATAGCACAGATACGCAGTATTTT.

The genes are TRBV4-2 and TRBJ2-1; 8 bases map to TRBD2. The CDR3 is 15 residues long. Germline V CDR1 and CDR2: LGHNA, YNFKEQ. V dropped 1 base and J dropped 3; count of bases not matched to a gene: 2. Written as DNA, the CDR3 is TGTGCCAGCAGCCAAGTCCGGGGGGGCTACAATGAGCAGTTCTTC. Its protein is CASSQVRGGYNEQFF.

The chain employs TRBV11-2 and TRBJ2-1, with 10 bases aligning to TRBD2. The J segment lost 8 bases and the V segment lost 4 bases, leaving 11 bases of the junction unmatched. CDR3 length equals 16 residues. Germline-derived CDR1 and CDR2 are SGHAT and FQNNGV. CDR3 nucleotide sequence: TGTGCCAGCAGCTCAACCGAGCGGGGGGGCCGCCATGAGCAGTTCTTC. Encoded protein: CASSSTERGGRHEQFF.